The 20 T cell receptor beta chains below come from one sample, sequenced in a study of quantifying T cell responses using KT2 cells. Overall study context: RNA was reverse transcribed with TCR alpha and beta constant-region primers.

The cDNA 3' end received a ligated oligonucleotide with a UMI. First-round PCR used 3 to 4 cycles and beta primers RC1.1 and RC1.2 covering TRBC1 and TRBC2. TCRdb processed the UMI-ligation and nested PCR reads anew with MiXCR; each CDR3 protein has one entry. Counted here are over 25,000 distinct CDR3 sequences, 9% to 12% occurring once; the ten biggest clones make up about 9.9%. Sequenced sample: PBMCs spiked with cells of the T cell clone KT2. These receptors all stem from a human donor.

This clonotype has ten or more counts. The chain recombines TRBV28 with TRBJ2-7; the D is unclear. V was cut by 4 bases and J by 0 bases, with 19 bases left in between. Looked up from germline, CDR1 is MDHEN and CDR2 is SYDVKM. CDR3 length: 17 residues. The CDR3 DNA reads as TGTGCCAGCAGTTCCGTTTTCGGTGAAGTGAGCTCCTACGAGCAGTACTTC. It codes for CASSSVFGEVSSYEQYF.

This clonotype was detected many times. This chain joins TRBV6-2 or TRBV6-3 and TRBJ1-1; no clear D. Germline V gene data show CDR1 as MNHEY and CDR2 as SVGEGT. V was clipped by 4 bases and J by 2 bases, with 8 bases between them. The CDR3 sequence is 13 residues long. Here the CDR3 reads CASSLDGNTEAFF. The CDR3 DNA follows: TGTGCCAGCAGTTTGGACGGAAACACTGAAGCTTTCTTT.

This clonotype was found many times. This rearrangement joins TRBV12-3 or TRBV12-4 to TRBJ2-3; 12 positions agree with TRBD2. J lost 4 bases, V lost 6 bases, and 2 bases had no gene match. This CDR3 contains 14 residues. CDR3 amino acids: CASRTSGSPDTQYF. CDR3 in DNA: TGTGCCAGCAGGACTAGCGGGAGCCCAGATACGCAGTATTTT.

This clonotype appeared many times. The gene calls are TRBV12-3 or TRBV12-4 and TRBJ1-4, with D uncertain. The V end was cut by 1 base, the J end by 6 bases, with 12 bases between. The CDR3 totals 15 residues. CDR3 nucleotides: TGTGCCAGCAGTTTAGGATGGTTGCGGGATGAAAAACTGTTTTTT. Protein: CASSLGWLRDEKLFF.

As concerns this clonotype: The junction departs from the called germline gene at one end, perhaps through a read error. The gene calls are TRBV3-1 and TRBJ1-2, with no clear D. The CDR3 is 13 residues long. Germline V gene data show CDR1 as LGHDT and CDR2 as YNNKEL (reference sequence). CDR3 protein: CASSQRSYYGYNF. The CDR3 DNA follows: TGTGCCAGCAGCCAAAGATCGTACTATGGCTACAACTTC.

This clonotype appeared many times. The chain carries TRBV6-1 and TRBJ2-3, with TRBD1 identical over 7 bases. The germline V gene has CDR1 MNHNS and CDR2 SASEGT. V was pared by 4 bases and J by 3 bases, with 7 bases of the junction left unmatched. The CDR3 is 15 residues long. CDR3 protein: CASSARGYSTDTQYF. The CDR3 DNA reads as TGTGCCAGCAGTGCCAGGGGGTATTCGACAGATACGCAGTATTTT.

This clonotype was detected only a few times. The chain has TRBV30 and TRBJ2-7; D call uncertain. V dropped 0 bases and J dropped 0 bases, with 9 bases sitting between them. Germline V CDR1 and CDR2: GTSNPN, SVGIG (reference sequence). The CDR3 contains 14 residues. The CDR3 region has the DNA TGTGCCTGGAGTGTACAGTTAAGCTCCTACGAGCAGTACTTC. Translated: CAWSVQLSSYEQYF.

This clonotype occurred a few times. This chain connects TRBV6-6 to TRBJ2-3; D call uncertain. The CDR3 has 12 amino acids. V lost 4 bases, J lost 4 bases, and 6 bases lay in between. Germline loops: CDR1 MNHNY, CDR2 SVGAGI (reference sequence). CDR3 bases: TGTGCCAGCAGTTGGAGCGCAGATACGCAGTATTTT. Translation: CASSWSADTQYF.

This clonotype was seen a few times. The chain has TRBV20-1 and TRBJ2-1, with TRBD2 identical over 12 bases. Trimming cost V 0 bases and J 4 bases; bases outside gene matches: 4. The germline CDR1 and CDR2 sequences are DFQATT and SNEGSKA (reference sequence). This CDR3 has 16 amino acids. This CDR3 reads CSAREGLAGLYNEQFF. The CDR3 nucleotides are TGCAGTGCTAGAGAAGGACTAGCGGGGTTATACAATGAGCAGTTCTTC.

This clonotype was seen a handful of times. The V call is TRBV2, the J call TRBJ2-7; D uncertain. CDR1 SNHLY and CDR2 FYNNEI come from the germline V gene. Trimming took off 7 bases at V and 2 bases at J, with 9 bases between the two ends. CDR3 length: 12 residues. CDR3 DNA: TGTGCCAGCAACGACTTAGCCTACGAGCAGTACTTC. It translates to CASNDLAYEQYF.

This chain connects TRBV12-3 or TRBV12-4 to TRBJ1-2; no firm D call. This CDR3 has 15 residues. V was cut by 1 base and J by 1 base, with 10 bases left in between. CDR3 nucleotide sequence: TGTGCCAGCAGTTTAGTAGGGATAGATAACTATGGCTACACCTTC. Amino acids: CASSLVGIDNYGYTF.

This clonotype was observed a handful of times. The chain links TRBV27 to TRBJ1-1; 7 bases agree with TRBD1. Trimming at V came to 2 bases and at J to 7 bases, leaving 7 bases not matched to a gene. The CDR3 sequence is 14 residues long. Germline CDR1 and CDR2: MNHEY and SMNVEV (reference sequence). The CDR3 reads CASSLRRQGLEAFF. CDR3 DNA sequence: TGTGCCAGCAGTTTACGGCGACAGGGACTTGAAGCTTTCTTT.

The J gene is TRBJ2-7, the V gene TRBV27; D assignment may be TRBD1 or TRBD2 (5 bases each). Between the trimmed V and J ends, which lost 6 bases and 3 bases, there was a span of 12 bases. Germline loops: CDR1 MNHEY, CDR2 SMNVEV (reference sequence). CDR3 length: 13 residues. For the CDR3, the DNA is TGTGCCAGCAGGGGGGACGAGTTCTACGAGCAGTACTTC. This translates into CASRGDEFYEQYF.

This clonotype was picked up a small number of times. V is TRBV12-5 and J is TRBJ2-1; TRBD1 matches 8 bases. The J segment lost 10 bases and the V segment lost 5 bases, leaving 4 bases of the junction unmatched. Germline CDR1 and CDR2: LGHNT and FRNRAP. The CDR3 extends over 12 amino acids. CDR3 residues: CASGRTGNEQFF. In DNA form, the CDR3 reads TGTGCTAGTGGTCGGACAGGGAACGAGCAGTTCTTC.

In its sample, this clonotype was seen many times. J is TRBJ2-5 and V is TRBV2; 10 nucleotides match TRBD1. This CDR3 is 15 amino acids long. Germline CDR1 and CDR2: SNHLY and FYNNEI. J lost 1 base, V lost 6 bases, and 5 bases had no gene match. CDR3: CASSPGQGLQETQYF. In nucleotides, the CDR3 is TGTGCCAGCAGCCCGGGACAGGGGCTCCAAGAGACCCAGTACTTC.

The J gene is TRBJ1-1, the V gene TRBV20-1; D uncertain. Germline V CDR1 and CDR2: DFQATT, SNEGSKA (reference sequence). The V and J ends lost 0 bases and 0 bases respectively, with 11 bases between them. This CDR3 comprises 15 residues. CDR3 coding DNA: TGCAGTGCTAGAGATCGGGGAGGGTTGAACACTGAAGCTTTCTTT. Translation gives CSARDRGGLNTEAFF.

Judged by abundance, this clonotype is medium-sized. The CDR3 sequence: CASSQEGRNNYGYTF. The CDR3 DNA sequence: TGCGCCAGCAGCCAAGAGGGACGGAATAACTATGGCTACACCTTC. This chain uses TRBV4-1 with TRBJ1-2, with TRBD1 as a possible D gene (5 bases). The CDR3 is made up of 15 amino acids. CDR1 and CDR2 (germline): MGHRA, YSYEKL. The V end lost 0 bases, the J end lost 1 base, and 9 bases lay between the germline ends.

This clonotype appeared many times. V gene TRBV11-2 combines with J gene TRBJ2-2, with D unresolved. This CDR3 has 12 residues. V was pared by 4 bases and J by 3 bases, with 3 bases between. Germline loops: CDR1 SGHAT, CDR2 FQNNGV. As DNA, the CDR3 is TGTGCCAGCAGCTCCTACACCGGGGAGCTGTTTTTT. As protein: CASSSYTGELFF.

J is TRBJ2-7 and V is TRBV10-2; D possibly corresponds to TRBD1 (5 bases). Trimming took off 5 bases at V and 3 bases at J, with 11 bases between the two ends. The CDR3 sequence is 13 residues long. Germline V gives CDR1 WSHSY, CDR2 SAAADI. CDR3 sequence reads: CASSLGQGYEQYF. Here the CDR3 DNA reads TGCGCCAGCAGTCTGGGGCAGGGCTACGAGCAGTACTTC.

This clonotype came up many times. The chain links TRBV12-3 or TRBV12-4 to TRBJ2-3; 7 positions match TRBD2. V gave up 4 bases and J gave up 1 base; unmatched junction bases: 2. The CDR3 sequence is 14 residues long. The CDR3 loop is CASSWGGGTDTQYF. The CDR3 region has the DNA TGTGCCAGCAGTTGGGGGGGGGGCACAGATACGCAGTATTTT.